This T cell receptor beta chain was captured in a study of T cells in Graves' hyperthyroidism and ophthalmopathy. Ophthalmopathy patients all had a Clinical Activity Score of at least 3, a NOSPECS grade of at least 4 and disease under 3 months old. Fresh peripheral blood, 7.5 to 10 ml, was the source of the PBMCs. Ten or more counts support this clonotype. From RNA transcripts, TCR beta CDR3 regions were amplified. HTBI primers were used for first-round RT-PCR of the TCR CDR3. TCRdb re-called the multiplex PCR reads with MiXCR, one entry per CDR3 protein. The table lists around 400,000 distinct CDR3 sequences, approximately 14% of them singletons. Germline lookup yields CDR1 MNHEY and CDR2 SVGAGI. Germline trimming cut 0 bases from V and 8 bases from J; bases unmatched to any gene: 4. The CDR3 totals 15 residues.

Sequenced sample: blood. The clonotype originates from a woman aged 60 to 75 with Graves' ophthalmopathy. The chain combines TRBV6-5 with TRBJ1-5; 10 bases are shared with TRBD1. The CDR3 DNA reads TGTGCCAGCAGTTACTCCGGGACAGGGGATGAGCCCCAGCATTTT. Its protein is CASSYSGTGDEPQHF.